The T cell receptor (beta chain) under discussion was sequenced for a study of shared T cell receptors in the human thymus. This clone was recorded a few times. Trimming pared 3 bases from V and 0 bases from J, leaving 11 bases between. The germline V gene encodes CDR1 LGHNA and CDR2 YSLEER. The CDR3 loop spans 16 amino acids. Sequencing used immunoSEQ multiplex PCR; TCRdb keeps in-frame clones, though not all of them. The sample includes under 700,000 clones, approximately 78% of them seen just once. The same data also contributed to another study, on human thymus T cells. From that report: Among thymic and blood repertoires, usage of V and J genes appeared biased. Related work found strong thymic repertoire overlap between unrelated individuals.

The V call is TRBV4-3, the J call TRBJ1-4, with unresolved D. Source material: thymocytes. The clonotype comes from a boy under two years old with a congenital heart defect. CDR3 loop: CASSQGVGATNEKLFF. The CDR3 DNA follows: TGCGCCAGCAGCCAGGGCGTCGGTGCAACTAATGAAAAACTGTTTTTT.